These 3 T cell receptor beta chains were sequenced from one sample in a study of blood T cell repertoires in COVID-19. Repertoires were generated with immunoSEQ multiplex PCR, while TCRdb's copy carries only in-frame clones and drops some. The data contain around 200,000 clones, approximately 82% of them seen just once; the ten biggest clones take up approximately 7.4%. Sample: peripheral blood. These receptors originate from a woman aged 50 to 60 with acute or convalescent COVID-19.

The rearrangement uses TRBV3-1 (or the pseudogene TRBV3-2) and TRBJ2-7; the match to TRBD2 covers 14 bases. Germline V gives CDR1 LGHDT, CDR2 YNNKEL (reference sequence). Germline trimming cut 4 bases from V and 2 bases from J; bases unmatched to any gene: 4. The CDR3 has 16 residues. This chain's CDR3 is CASSPGLAGDPYEQYF. The CDR3 coding sequence is TGTGCCAGCAGCCCGGGACTAGCGGGGGACCCCTACGAGCAGTACTTC.

This chain links TRBV9 with TRBJ2-7, with 10 positions matching TRBD1. The CDR3 runs to 15 residues. V shed 4 bases, J shed 3 bases, and the junction held 7 bases outside the gene matches. In germline, CDR1 is SGDLS, CDR2 YYNGEE. Written as DNA, the CDR3 is TGTGCCAGCAGCCAAGGACAGGGGGGACACTACGAGCAGTACTTC. The encoded protein is CASSQGQGGHYEQYF. Full variable domain (outside the CDR3, taken from reference TRBV9 and TRBJ2-7): DSGVTQTPKHLITATGQRVTLRCSPRSGDLSVYWYQQSLDQGLQFLIQYYNGEERAKGNILERFSAQQFPDLHSELNLSSLELGDSALYFCASSQGQGGHYEQYFGPGTRLTVT.

The V gene is TRBV15, the J gene TRBJ2-1; D gene unclear. V was pared by 2 bases and J by 2 bases, with 4 bases between. CDR1 and CDR2 (germline): LNHNV, YYDKDF (reference sequence). The CDR3 runs 13 residues. For the CDR3, the DNA is TGTGCCACCAGCAGATCTACCTACAATGAGCAGTTCTTC. It is translated as CATSRSTYNEQFF. The complete variable domain, with remaining parts taken from reference TRBV15 and TRBJ2-1, reads DAMVIQNPRYQVTQFGKPVTLSCSQTLNHNVMYWYQQKSSQAPKLLFHYYDKDFNNEADTPDNFQSRRPNTSFCFLDIRSPGLGDTAMYLCATSRSTYNEQFFGPGTRLTVL.